This TCR beta chain originates from a study of blood T cell repertoires in COVID-19. About the research overall: Sample material is recorded as cDNA or gDNA derived from T cells, B-cell-depleted T cells, or PBMCs.

Germline V CDR1 and CDR2: MNHEY, SMNVEV (reference sequence). V lost 2 bases and J lost 2, with 6 bases in between. The length of the CDR3 is 13 residues. Per the authors' pipeline: It was from reference gene primer amplification that nucleated cell counts were estimated. The table came from immunoSEQ multiplex PCR; TCRdb's copy has only in-frame clones and leaves some out. The V and J calls and clone size come from that table; D and trimming were worked out from the DNA. The profile shows about 110,000 clones, around 90% of them singletons. Sequencing was done on a sample of peripheral blood. The TCR comes from a human donor in a cohort sampled during active COVID-19. The rearrangement joins TRBV27 to TRBJ1-2, with D possibly TRBD1 on 6 matching bases. The CDR3 DNA sequence: TGTGCCAGCAGTTTAACAGGGAACTATGGCTACACCTTC. Protein sequence: CASSLTGNYGYTF.